The next 3 T cell receptor beta chains were all read from a single sample in a study of blood T cell repertoires in COVID-19. TCRdb's table, derived via immunoSEQ multiplex PCR, lists solely in-frame clones and lacks some. This table holds more than 25,000 clones, roughly 88% found once. The sequencing sample was made of peripheral blood. The receptor source for this set is a woman older than 75 with COVID-19, enrolled during active disease.

This chain joins TRBV19 and TRBJ1-2; no clear D. With 5 bases removed from V and 8 bases from J, the gap between germline ends came to 12 bases. The CDR3 runs to 12 residues. CDR1 and CDR2 (germline): LNHDA, SQIVND (reference sequence). The CDR3 loop reads CASSSSYRGYTF. The CDR3 nucleotides are TGTGCCAGTAGTTCCTCCTATCGAGGCTACACCTTC.

The gene calls are TRBV19 and TRBJ1-2; D ambiguous. The CDR3 is 15 residues long. V was shortened by 2 bases and J by 5 bases, with 15 bases between the two germline ends. Germline loops: CDR1 LNHDA, CDR2 SQIVND (reference sequence). CDR3 sequence reads: CASSIRLSGFYGYTF. DNA of the CDR3: TGTGCCAGTAGTATACGTCTCTCGGGTTTTTATGGCTACACCTTC.

DNA of the CDR3: TGCACCAGCAGCCAAGATCGGGCGGGGGGGAGCACAGATACGCAGTATTTT. Its translation: CTSSQDRAGGSTDTQYF. The rearrangement joins TRBV1 to TRBJ2-3; the table assigns TRBD2, which was not confirmed against the DNA. TRBV1 is a pseudogene. The CDR3 covers 17 residues.